The 14 T cell receptor beta chains given below trace back to one sample, sequenced in a study of blood T cells in healthy people across ages (dated by TCRdb to the mid-2010s). Library method: 5' RACE. Instrument on record: Illumina HiSeq 2500. A second PCR of roughly 6 to 11 cycles was run with a J-beta primer mix and a sample-barcoded 5' primer. TCRdb trimmed public reads at Q25 via fastp, called clones via MiXCR and kept in-frame beta chains. Entries that share a CDR3 protein sequence are merged under the most common genes and DNA. The sample data list around 280,000 distinct CDR3 sequences, and about 25% of these were observed just once. The top ten clones comprise over 25% of the sample. The sample was blood. The origin of the receptors is a woman in her sixties or seventies in good health.

A few counts support this clonotype. This chain links TRBV20-1 with TRBJ2-5; D is uncertain. The length of the CDR3 is 14 residues. Germline CDR1 is DFQATT and CDR2 is SNEGSKA (reference sequence). Trimming stripped 6 bases from V and 2 bases from J, with 16 bases between. The CDR3 bases are TGCAGTGCAACCCCACCCTTAGGACAAGAGACCCAGTACTTC. Translated: CSATPPLGQETQYF.

The V call is TRBV12-3 or TRBV12-4, the J call TRBJ2-1; 10 bases agree with TRBD2. The CDR3 has 18 residues. The V and J ends lost 3 bases and 8 bases, in that order; junction bases with no gene match: 16. The CDR3 sequence: CASSFWLAGVGSRDEQFF. The DNA of the CDR3 is TGTGCCAGCAGTTTTTGGCTAGCGGGAGTTGGGTCGAGGGATGAGCAGTTCTTC.

This clonotype was observed a handful of times. This sequence joins TRBV5-6 and TRBJ2-1; perhaps TRBD2 as D (6 bases). The CDR3 is made up of 16 amino acids. The V gene lost 0 bases and the J gene lost 0 bases, with 10 bases spanning the gap. CDR1 is SGHDT and CDR2 is YYEEEE in the germline V gene. CDR3 region: CASSLVGGTSYNEQFF. In nucleotides, the CDR3 is TGTGCCAGCAGCTTGGTGGGCGGGACCTCCTACAATGAGCAGTTCTTC.

V usage is TRBV12-3 or TRBV12-4 and J usage is TRBJ2-5; D may match TRBD1 or TRBD2 (5 bases each). The J call may be wrong; the DNA end is better matched by TRBJ2-7. The CDR3 covers 14 residues. The chain's CDR3 is CASTNRDGSYEQYF. Written as DNA, the CDR3 is TGTGCCAGCACCAACCGGGACGGATCCTACGAGCAGTACTTC.

This clonotype was found a few times. CDR3 amino acids: CASSLGGTASMNTEAFF. The DNA of the CDR3 is TGTGCCAGCAGCTTAGGTGGGACAGCTAGTATGAACACTGAAGCTTTCTTT. J is TRBJ1-1 and V is TRBV7-2; 7 nucleotides match TRBD1. Germline lookup yields CDR1 SGHTA and CDR2 FQGNSA. The V segment lost 1 base and the J segment 0 bases; nucleotides outside the gene matches: 8. The CDR3 sequence is 17 residues long.

This clonotype was detected only a few times. This chain connects TRBV11-2 to TRBJ2-1; D is possibly TRBD2 (5 bases). V gave up 3 bases and J gave up 7 bases, with 10 bases separating them. Germline V lookup: CDR1 SGHAT, CDR2 FQNNGV. CDR3 length: 13 amino acids. CDR3 region: CASSFRRGNEQFF. For the CDR3, the DNA is TGTGCCAGCAGCTTCCGACGGGGAAATGAGCAGTTCTTC.

The J gene is TRBJ2-7, the V gene TRBV3-1, with 8 bases matching TRBD2. The V and J ends lost 10 bases and 5 bases, in that order; junction bases with no gene match: 4. CDR1 and CDR2 from the germline V gene are LGHDT and YNNKEL (reference sequence). The CDR3 contains 11 residues. CDR3 in amino acids: CAIGTSDEQYF. The CDR3 DNA sequence: TGTGCCATCGGGACTAGTGACGAGCAGTACTTC.

The V gene is TRBV5-4, the J gene TRBJ2-7; D remains unclear. The V end lost 1 base, the J end lost 2 bases, and 10 bases lay between the germline ends. The CDR3 is made up of 14 amino acids. In germline, CDR1 is SGHNT, CDR2 YYREEE (reference sequence). For the CDR3, the DNA is TGTGCCAGCAGCTTGAACCCGGGTGCCTACGAGCAGTACTTC. Encoded protein: CASSLNPGAYEQYF.

This clonotype was seen a few times. The CDR3 nucleotides are TGTGCCAGCAGCCAAGAGGGGGGACTAGCGGGAGCCAAAAACATTCAGTACTTC. It encodes CASSQEGGLAGAKNIQYF. The rearrangement links TRBV4-2 to TRBJ2-4, with 12 bases aligning to TRBD2. CDR1 and CDR2 from the germline V gene are LGHNA and YNFKEQ. The CDR3 is 18 amino acids. The V gene end was trimmed by 0 bases and the J gene end by 0 bases; junction bases not matched to a gene: 3.

This clonotype was observed a few times. This chain connects TRBV29-1 to TRBJ1-2; TRBD1 aligns across 11 bases. This CDR3 comprises 13 residues. V lost 5 bases and J lost 4; bases outside the gene matches: 3. Germline CDR1 is SQVTM and CDR2 is ANQGSEA. The CDR3 sequence: CSVRTGGFYGYTF. DNA for the CDR3: TGCAGCGTTAGGACAGGGGGCTTCTATGGCTACACCTTC.

This CDR3 is CASSRQGAIFDTQYF. As DNA, the CDR3 is TGCGCCAGCAGCCGACAGGGGGCAATTTTTGATACGCAGTATTTT. The chain couples TRBV4-1 to TRBJ2-3; TRBD1 matches at 10 bases. V shed 4 bases, J shed 6 bases, and the junction held 7 bases outside the gene matches. Germline V gene sequence: CDR1 MGHRA, CDR2 YSYEKL. CDR3 length equals 15 residues.

Details on this clonotype: Mismatch with germline at one junction end may stem from a read error. The gene calls are TRBV4-3 and TRBJ2-5; tentative D call: TRBD1 (5 bases). The CDR3 extends over 15 amino acids. Germline V gene data show CDR1 as LGHNA and CDR2 as YSLEER. The CDR3 loop is CANSQDFRVEETQYF. In nucleotides, the CDR3 is TGCGCCAACAGCCAAGATTTCAGGGTGGAAGAGACCCAGTACTTC.

The V and J genes are TRBV7-9 and TRBJ2-5; unclear D gene. The end of the DNA is better explained by TRBJ2-1, so the J call may be wrong. The CDR3 contains 16 residues. Germline V lookup: CDR1 SEHNR, CDR2 FQNEAQ (reference sequence). The DNA of the CDR3 is TGTGCCAGCAGCTCCAAGACAAGATCCCCGGGCAATGAGCAGTTCTTC. Protein sequence: CASSSKTRSPGNEQFF.

This clonotype was detected only a few times. This rearrangement joins TRBV28 to TRBJ2-5; D is undetermined. CDR3 size: 12 residues. V lost 7 bases to trimming and J lost 5 bases, with 11 bases between them. Germline loops: CDR1 MDHEN, CDR2 SYDVKM. CDR3 DNA sequence: TGTGCCAGCAAGGGTGGTCTGGAGACCCAGTACTTC. It encodes CASKGGLETQYF.